What follows are 6 T cell receptor beta chains derived from one specimen sequenced in a study of radiotherapy plus CTLA-4 blockade in lung cancer. Sequencing used immunoSEQ multiplex PCR; TCRdb keeps in-frame clones, though not all of them. The sample has approximately 94,000 clones, 80% to 85% seen once. Sequencing was performed on peripheral blood, taken from a patient treated with radiotherapy plus ipilimumab. The source is a human donor with non-small cell lung cancer that progressed on radiotherapy plus ipilimumab.

The chain has TRBV9 and TRBJ2-5, with D tentatively TRBD1 (5 bases). This CDR3 has 16 residues. CDR1 is SGDLS and CDR2 is YYNGEE in the germline V gene. Trimming shortened V by 2 bases and J by 1 base, and 15 bases separated the two germline ends. This CDR3 reads CASSVQVGQLQETQYF. CDR3 in DNA: TGTGCCAGCAGCGTTCAGGTGGGGCAGCTCCAAGAGACCCAGTACTTC.

CDR3 in amino acids: CASSKTAYEQYF. CDR3 bases: TGTGCCAGCAGTAAGACAGCCTACGAGCAGTACTTC. The chain is built from TRBV7-2 and TRBJ2-7; a weak D match, TRBD1 (5 bases). Looked up from germline, CDR1 is SGHTA and CDR2 is FQGNSA. V was cut by 6 bases and J by 2 bases, with 8 bases left in between. The CDR3 consists of 12 residues.

The CDR3 nucleotides read TGTGCCAGCAGCCGCCCCGGGGGCCTTGGAGGGCAGTACTTC. Translating gives CASSRPGGLGGQYF. V usage is TRBV28 and J usage is TRBJ2-7; D is perhaps TRBD1 or TRBD2 (6 bases each). From germline, CDR1 is MDHEN and CDR2 SYDVKM. The V and J ends lost 6 bases and 9 bases respectively, with 21 bases between them. The CDR3 is made up of 14 amino acids.

The V call is TRBV6-1, the J call TRBJ2-1; 10 bases are a match to TRBD2. This CDR3 has 15 amino acids. Unmatched junction bases numbered 2, after V lost 2 bases and J lost 4 bases. The germline V gene encodes CDR1 MNHNS and CDR2 SASEGT. The CDR3 DNA follows: TGTGCCAGCAGTGAAACTAGCGGGACATACAATGAGCAGTTCTTC. Translation gives CASSETSGTYNEQFF.

The genes are TRBV11-3 and TRBJ2-3; D might be TRBD1 (6 bases). The CDR3 sequence is 12 residues long. V lost 5 bases and J 4 bases, leaving 7 bases between the germline ends. From germline, CDR1 is SGHNT and CDR2 YENEEA. The DNA for the CDR3 is TGTGCCAGCAGCGCAGGGGCAGATACGCAGTATTTT. Translating it yields CASSAGADTQYF. Together with reference TRBV11-3 and TRBJ2-3, the CDR3 gives the full variable domain: EAGVVQSPRYKIIEKKQPVAFWCNPISGHNTLYWYLQNLGQGPELLIRYENEEAVDDSQLPKDRFSAERLKGVDSTLKIQPAELGDSAVYLCASSAGADTQYFGPGTRLTVL.

V gene TRBV28 combines with J gene TRBJ2-1; weak D call: TRBD2 (5 bases). This CDR3 comprises 16 residues. Between the trimmed V and J ends, which lost 1 base and 2 bases, there was a span of 12 bases. Per the germline V gene, CDR1 is MDHEN and CDR2 is SYDVKM. CDR3 sequence (DNA): TGTGCCAGCAGTTTATCGATGGTTAGCGCCTACAATGAGCAGTTCTTC. This translates into CASSLSMVSAYNEQFF.